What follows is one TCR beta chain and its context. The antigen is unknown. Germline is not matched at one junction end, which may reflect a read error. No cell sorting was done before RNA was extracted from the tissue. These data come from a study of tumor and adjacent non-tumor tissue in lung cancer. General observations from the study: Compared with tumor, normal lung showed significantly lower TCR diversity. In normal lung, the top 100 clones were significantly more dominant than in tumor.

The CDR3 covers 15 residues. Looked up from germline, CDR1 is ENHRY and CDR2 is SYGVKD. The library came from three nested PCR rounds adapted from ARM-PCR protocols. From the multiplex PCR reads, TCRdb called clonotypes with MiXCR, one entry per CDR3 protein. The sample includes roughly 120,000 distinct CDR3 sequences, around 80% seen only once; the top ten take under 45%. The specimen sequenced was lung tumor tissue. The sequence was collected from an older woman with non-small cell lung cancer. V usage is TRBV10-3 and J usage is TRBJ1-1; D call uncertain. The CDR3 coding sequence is TGTGTCATCAGTGCAGAAGATAGGAGATACACTGAAGCTTTCTTT. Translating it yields CVISAEDRRYTEAFF.